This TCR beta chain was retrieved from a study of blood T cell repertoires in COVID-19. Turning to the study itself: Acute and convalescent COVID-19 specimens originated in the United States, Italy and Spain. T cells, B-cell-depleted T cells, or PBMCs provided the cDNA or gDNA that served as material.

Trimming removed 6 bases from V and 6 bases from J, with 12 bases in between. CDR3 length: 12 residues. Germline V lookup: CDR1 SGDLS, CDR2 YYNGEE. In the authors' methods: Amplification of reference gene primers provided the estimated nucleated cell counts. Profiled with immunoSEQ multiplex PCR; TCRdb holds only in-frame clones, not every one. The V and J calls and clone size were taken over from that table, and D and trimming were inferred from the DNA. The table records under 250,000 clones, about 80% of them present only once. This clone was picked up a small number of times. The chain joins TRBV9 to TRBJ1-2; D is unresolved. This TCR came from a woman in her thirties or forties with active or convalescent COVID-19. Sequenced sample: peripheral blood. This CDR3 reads CASNKDIDGYTF. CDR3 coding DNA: TGTGCCAGCAACAAAGACATTGATGGCTACACCTTC.